The T cell receptor beta chain under discussion was sequenced for a study of cytotoxic CD8 clonotypes in ibrutinib-treated CLL. Whole-study context: Timing of response sample collection was a median around eleven months after treatment start, with a range of 6 to 36. Study outcomes and limitations: Investigators sampled sustained-remission and progressing patients at differing times.

The length of the CDR3 is 15 residues. Between the trimmed V and J ends, which lost 5 bases and 1 base, there was a span of 15 bases. From germline, CDR1 is LNHDA and CDR2 SQIVND (reference sequence). This clone has only one observation. The antigen is unknown. TCRdb keeps only in-frame clones here, not all; method: immunoSEQ multiplex PCR. The sample has 150,000 or so clones, around three quarters seen once. The sequenced sample was PBMCs, obtained after 12 months of ibrutinib treatment. The chain uses TRBV19 and TRBJ2-7; D ambiguous. The receptor was isolated from a human donor with chronic lymphocytic leukemia. CDR3 DNA sequence: TGTGCCAGTAGTCTCCGTCGGCTCGGATCCTACGAGCAGTACTTC. The encoded protein is CASSLRRLGSYEQYF. Filled out from reference TRBV19 and TRBJ2-7, the complete variable domain reads DGGITQSPKYLFRKEGQNVTLSCEQNLNHDAMYWYRQDPGQGLRLIYYSQIVNDFQKGDIAEGYSVSREKKESFPLTVTSAQKNPTAFYLCASSLRRLGSYEQYFGPGTRLTVT.